These 19 T cell receptor beta chains originate from one sample sequenced in a study of T cells after yellow fever vaccination. TCRdb ran MiXCR on the 5' RACE reads and lists one entry per CDR3 protein. The sample has fewer than 350,000 distinct CDR3 sequences, 8.5% to 10% seen once. Sample: PBMCs, taken on the day of the first yellow fever vaccination. These receptors all stem from a man aged 18 to 35 who received the YFV17D yellow fever vaccine.

This clonotype was observed many times. The V call is TRBV20-1, the J call TRBJ2-3; 12 nucleotides align to TRBD2. Trimming cost V 6 bases and J 4 bases; bases outside gene matches: 14. This CDR3 is built from 17 residues. Germline CDR1 reads DFQATT; CDR2 reads SNEGSKA (reference sequence). The CDR3 bases are TGCAGTGCCGAAGTACCCCTAGCGGGGGGGCCCGCAGATACGCAGTATTTT. This translates into CSAEVPLAGGPADTQYF.

The chain has TRBV5-1 and TRBJ2-1; 8 bases agree with TRBD2. CDR3 size: 18 residues. Per germline, CDR1 SGHRS and CDR2 YFSETQ. The V and J ends lost 4 bases and 0 bases, in that order; junction bases with no gene match: 12. The CDR3 nucleotides are TGCGCCAGCAGCCTGGGGTCGGGGGGGCGTAGCTCCTACAATGAGCAGTTCTTC. As protein: CASSLGSGGRSSYNEQFF.

V gene TRBV5-8 combines with J gene TRBJ2-7; TRBD1 matches 11 bases. Germline V gene sequence: CDR1 SGHTS, CDR2 YDEGEE. With 3 bases clipped from V and 3 bases from J, the junction kept 5 bases outside the gene matches. The CDR3 runs 15 residues. The DNA of the CDR3 is TGTGCCAGCAGCTCCCGGGACAGGGGGGTCTACGAGCAGTACGTC. Translated: CASSSRDRGVYEQYV.

This clonotype was detected many times. The chain combines TRBV5-6 with TRBJ2-7, with D unclear. The CDR3 sequence is 12 residues long. V lost 0 bases and J 6 bases, leaving 7 bases between the germline ends. From germline, CDR1 is SGHDT and CDR2 YYEEEE. CDR3 residues: CASSLGSAEQYV. CDR3 DNA sequence: TGTGCCAGCAGCTTGGGGTCGGCCGAGCAGTACGTC.

This clonotype was counted many times. The chain joins TRBV6-5 to TRBJ1-1, with D possibly TRBD1 on 5 matching bases. Trimming pared 0 bases from V and 4 bases from J, leaving 9 bases between. CDR1 MNHEY and CDR2 SVGAGI come from the germline V gene. The CDR3 contains 14 residues. CDR3 loop: CASSYSTDSTEAFF. The CDR3 DNA reads TGTGCCAGCAGTTACTCGACAGACAGCACTGAAGCTTTCTTT.

This clonotype appeared a few times. This rearrangement joins TRBV5-1 to TRBJ2-3; D may be TRBD2 (6 bases). Looked up from germline, CDR1 is SGHRS and CDR2 is YFSETQ. This CDR3 is built from 15 residues. V was trimmed by 4 bases and J by 0 bases, leaving 12 bases between them. The CDR3 region is CASSIGGPSTDTQYF. Here the CDR3 DNA reads TGCGCCAGCAGCATCGGAGGGCCTAGCACAGATACGCAGTATTTT. The variable domain in full, completed from reference TRBV5-1 and TRBJ2-3, reads KAGVTQTPRYLIKTRGQQVTLSCSPISGHRSVSWYQQTPGQGLQFLFEYFSETQRNKGNFPGRFSGRQFSNSRSEMNVSTLELGDSALYLCASSIGGPSTDTQYFGPGTRLTVL.

This clonotype turned up a few times. The chain links TRBV7-6 to TRBJ1-2; a weak D match, TRBD1 (6 bases). The CDR3 totals 16 residues. The germline V gene encodes CDR1 SGHVS and CDR2 FNYEAQ. V shed 4 bases and J shed 8 bases, with 23 bases lying between them. This chain's CDR3 is CASSSYPQGRAWGYTF. CDR3 coding DNA: TGTGCCAGCAGCTCCTACCCGCAGGGGCGCGCGTGGGGCTACACCTTC. The full variable domain, in which reference TRBV7-6 and TRBJ1-2 provide the parts outside the CDR3, is GAGVSQSPRYKVTKRGQDVALRCDPISGHVSLYWYRQALGQGPEFLTYFNYEAQQDKSGLPNDRFSAERPEGSISTLTIQRTEQRDSAMYRCASSSYPQGRAWGYTFGSGTRLTVV.

This clonotype was detected a few times. The CDR3 sequence: CASSLGMLGYTF. In nucleotides, the CDR3 is TGTGCCAGCAGCCTCGGGATGTTGGGCTACACCTTC. The rearrangement uses TRBV7-2 and TRBJ1-2; no definite D call. This CDR3 contains 12 residues. Trimming pared 5 bases from V and 8 bases from J, leaving 12 bases between. Germline CDR1 SGHTA, CDR2 FQGNSA.

This clonotype was detected many times. The chain couples TRBV29-1 to TRBJ2-7; 10 bases are shared with TRBD1. J was trimmed by 7 bases and V by 3 bases; bases with no gene match: 12. From germline, CDR1 is SQVTM and CDR2 ANQGSEA. This CDR3 region has 15 residues. CDR3 sequence: CSVEEEDRGLWEQYF. In DNA, the CDR3 is TGCAGCGTTGAGGAGGAGGACAGGGGGTTATGGGAGCAGTACTTC.

The gene calls are TRBV5-1 and TRBJ2-2; perhaps TRBD2 as D (5 bases). V was pared by 4 bases and J by 6 bases, with 13 bases between. The CDR3 totals 14 residues. Germline values: CDR1 SGHRS, CDR2 YFSETQ. CDR3 coding DNA: TGCGCCAGCAGCCGACTCTCGGAGGCCGGGGAGCTGTTTTTT. Its translation is CASSRLSEAGELFF.

CDR3 DNA: TGTGCCAGCAGACTGACAGGGAGGAACAATGAGCAGTTCTTC. It specifies CASRLTGRNNEQFF. The chain combines TRBV27 with TRBJ2-1; D may be TRBD1 (7 bases). The CDR3 is 14 amino acids. CDR1 and CDR2 from the germline V gene are MNHEY and SMNVEV (reference sequence). Trimming pared 6 bases from V and 5 bases from J, leaving 14 bases between.

This clonotype has more than one count but fewer than ten. This chain connects TRBV11-2 to TRBJ2-1; TRBD2 matches at 9 bases. The germline V gene encodes CDR1 SGHAT and CDR2 FQNNGV. The CDR3 is made up of 16 amino acids. V trimming: 3 bases; J trimming: 4 bases; junction bases outside the gene matches: 7. CDR3: CASSFWQAGGYNEQFF. The CDR3 coding sequence is TGTGCCAGCAGCTTTTGGCAGGCGGGGGGGTACAATGAGCAGTTCTTC. The whole variable domain, filled in from reference TRBV11-2 and TRBJ2-1, reads EAGVAQSPRYKIIEKRQSVAFWCNPISGHATLYWYQQILGQGPKLLIQFQNNGVVDDSQLPKDRFSAERLKGVDSTLKIQPAKLEDSAVYLCASSFWQAGGYNEQFFGPGTRLTVL.

This clonotype was observed a handful of times. The V gene is TRBV7-2, the J gene TRBJ2-3; D remains unclear. V lost 5 bases and J 2 bases, leaving 17 bases between the germline ends. In germline, CDR1 is SGHTA, CDR2 FQGNSA. The CDR3 totals 16 residues. The CDR3 loop is CASSRSSAVATDTQYF. CDR3 coding DNA: TGTGCCAGCAGCCGTTCCTCGGCCGTGGCCACAGATACGCAGTATTTT.

This clonotype was detected only a few times. The chain couples TRBV5-1 to TRBJ1-2; D ambiguous. Germline V CDR1 and CDR2: SGHRS, YFSETQ. The CDR3 consists of 14 residues. Trimming shortened V by 1 base and J by 6 bases, and 13 bases separated the two germline ends. CDR3 protein: CASSLTAQSDGYTF. CDR3 bases: TGCGCCAGCAGCTTGACAGCTCAGAGCGATGGCTACACCTTC.

The V gene is TRBV20-1, the J gene TRBJ1-1, with D hard to call. V shed 5 bases and J shed 6 bases, with 10 bases lying between them. The CDR3 loop spans 11 amino acids. Per the germline V gene, CDR1 is DFQATT and CDR2 is SNEGSKA (reference sequence). The CDR3 coding sequence is TGCAGTGCTGTCGGAAGCGCTGAAGCTTTCTTT. Its protein product is CSAVGSAEAFF.

Ten or more counts support this clonotype. The V gene is TRBV12-3 or TRBV12-4, the J gene TRBJ2-1, with D uncertain. The V end lost 6 bases, the J end lost 12 bases, and 24 bases lay between the germline ends. The CDR3 runs 15 residues. This CDR3 is CASSRHGVGRLGQFF. The CDR3 DNA reads as TGTGCCAGCAGCCGCCACGGTGTGGGCCGTCTCGGGCAGTTCTTC.

This clonotype was seen only a few times. V is TRBV20-1 and J is TRBJ2-1, with 11 bases matching TRBD2. V was clipped by 2 bases and J by 3 bases; unmatched bases: 3. Germline V lookup: CDR1 DFQATT, CDR2 SNEGSKA (reference sequence). The CDR3 runs to 15 residues. The CDR3 DNA is TGCAGTGCTAGACGACTAGCGGGGAACTACAATGAGCAGTTCTTC. Protein product: CSARRLAGNYNEQFF.

This clonotype showed up just a few times. The chain joins TRBV4-2 to TRBJ1-6; no definite D call. The CDR3 has 15 residues. The V gene lost 2 bases and the J gene lost 5 bases, with 10 bases spanning the gap. Per the germline V gene, CDR1 is LGHNA and CDR2 is YNFKEQ. CDR3 DNA: TGTGCCAGCAGCCAACCGTCCTGGAATAATTCACCCCTCCACTTT. It encodes CASSQPSWNNSPLHF.

CDR3 in amino acids: CASRLSGATYEQYV. CDR3 sequence (DNA): TGTGCCTCCAGACTTTCGGGGGCGACCTACGAGCAGTACGTC. The chain recombines TRBV6-1 with TRBJ2-7; D is tentatively TRBD1 or TRBD2 (6 bases each). The V gene lost 11 bases and the J gene lost 2 bases, with 19 bases spanning the gap. The CDR3 contains 14 residues. The germline V gene has CDR1 MNHNS and CDR2 SASEGT.